The 11 T cell receptor beta chains given below trace back to one sample, sequenced in a study of CXCR3-negative and CXCR3-positive naive CD8 T cells. With UMI labels, 5' RACE was used to prepare the TRB cDNA libraries. TCRdb reprocessed the 5' RACE reads and keeps a single row for each CDR3 protein, giving no DNA. The sample's table shows about 63,000 distinct CDR3 sequences. These receptors are not linked to any known antigen. Study-wide results and limits: More hydrophobic TRB CDR3s were found in CXCR3-positive naive cells than in CXCR3-negative naive cells.

The sequenced material came from naive CXCR3+ CD8+ T cells from blood. Sample subset: CD45RO-CCR7+CD27+CD95- naive CD8+ T cells expressing CXCR3 (TNR3+). The receptors were gathered from a human donor in good health. Some clones in this sample may be carry-over from other donors' samples.

The V call is TRBV20-1, the J call TRBJ1-2; TCRdb picks TRBD1, but there is no DNA to check that call. The CDR3 contains 13 residues. Germline CDR1 DFQATT, CDR2 SNEGSKA (reference sequence). CDR3 loop: CSARDGQHYGYTF.

This rearrangement joins TRBV7-9 to TRBJ1-1. CDR3 length equals 14 residues. Per the germline V gene, CDR1 is SEHNR and CDR2 is FQNEAQ (reference sequence). The CDR3: CASSLSDLGDGAFF.

The chain recombines TRBV4-2 with TRBJ1-2. There are 16 residues in the CDR3. Per the germline V gene, CDR1 is LGHNA and CDR2 is YNFKEQ. The CDR3: CASSQDSKGFYDGYTF.

This chain uses TRBV29-1 with TRBJ2-1; TCRdb outputs TRBD1, but without DNA this stays unchecked. This CDR3 contains 15 residues. Germline CDR1 is SQVTM and CDR2 is ANQGSEA. The CDR3 loop is CSVGQGPISYNEQFF.

The genes are TRBV6-2 or TRBV6-3 and TRBJ2-2; the TCRdb D gene call, TRBD1, has no DNA to confirm it. The germline V gene has CDR1 MNHEY and CDR2 SVGEGT. The CDR3 has 14 amino acids. The CDR3 loop is CASSSPGAAGELFF.

The rearrangement joins TRBV6-2 or TRBV6-3 to TRBJ2-7; the D gene TCRdb calls, TRBD1, cannot be checked with no DNA. This CDR3 comprises 17 residues. The germline gives CDR1 MNHEY, CDR2 SVGEGT. The CDR3 is CASSYRGQGASSYEQYF.

The chain carries TRBV29-1 and TRBJ2-1; TCRdb selects TRBD2, and the lack of DNA leaves this call unchecked. The germline CDR1 and CDR2 sequences are SQVTM and ANQGSEA. The CDR3 loop spans 14 amino acids. CDR3 residues: CSVKTSGDYNEQFF.

The J gene is TRBJ2-7, the V gene TRBV10-3; TCRdb picks TRBD2, but there is no DNA to check that call. The length of the CDR3 is 12 residues. Germline CDR1 is ENHRY and CDR2 is SYGVKD. This chain's CDR3 is CAIHTGGGEQYF.

The CDR3 protein is CASSLGGGGSTDTQYF. The chain combines TRBV14 with TRBJ2-3; the D call of TRBD1 rests on TCRdb alone, since no DNA is present to check it. CDR3 length equals 16 residues. CDR1 and CDR2 from the germline V gene are SGHDN and FVKESK.

The chain carries TRBV14 and TRBJ2-7; absent DNA, TCRdb's TRBD1 call cannot be checked. This CDR3 has 13 amino acids. CDR1 is SGHDN and CDR2 is FVKESK in the germline V gene. The CDR3 sequence is CASRPLGSYEQYF.

The gene calls are TRBV20-1 and TRBJ2-1; TCRdb selects TRBD2, and the lack of DNA leaves this call unchecked. The CDR3 covers 14 residues. The germline V gene encodes CDR1 DFQATT and CDR2 SNEGSKA (reference sequence). CDR3 sequence: CSARLRDYGNEQFF.